These 13 T cell receptor beta chains were sequenced from one sample in a study of identical twins (dated by TCRdb to 2015 to 2016). Library preparation used 5' RACE. TCRdb lists the instrument as Illumina HiSeq 2000. In-frame beta chains were kept once TCRdb had trimmed the public reads at Q25 with fastp and called clones with MiXCR. When rows share a CDR3 protein, they turn into one entry using the most common DNA and genes. Recorded for this sample are fewer than 550,000 distinct CDR3 sequences; roughly an eighth of them occurred a single time. The ten top clones hold approximately 0.98% of the sample. In addition, the sample was reused for a study of yellow fever vaccine responses in identical twins.

Sequences were obtained from CD4+ T cells sorted from blood. These receptors all stem from a woman aged 18-29 years in good health.

This clonotype appeared many times. The chain has TRBV30 and TRBJ1-1; D call uncertain. V was pared by 3 bases and J by 10 bases, with 12 bases between. This CDR3 has 11 amino acids. Germline V gene data show CDR1 as GTSNPN and CDR2 as SVGIG (reference sequence). DNA of the CDR3: TGTGCCTGGAGAGAAAGAGGAGGAGCTTTCTTT. Encoded protein: CAWRERGGAFF.

This clonotype was observed a few times. V is TRBV6-1 and J is TRBJ2-4; maybe TRBD1 (6 bases). The V gene's germline CDR1 is MNHNS and CDR2 SASEGT. The CDR3 is 15 residues long. V was shortened by 6 bases and J by 0 bases, with 12 bases between the two germline ends. DNA for the CDR3: TGTGCCAGCAGCACAGGGTTGTTAGCCAAAAACATTCAGTACTTC. This translates into CASSTGLLAKNIQYF.

This clonotype was detected a few times. This chain uses TRBV28 with TRBJ2-7, with a tentative D call TRBD2 (5 bases). The CDR3 extends over 12 amino acids. CDR1 MDHEN and CDR2 SYDVKM come from the germline V gene. V dropped 6 bases and J dropped 4 bases, with 10 bases sitting between them. CDR3 DNA: TGTGCCAGCAGGGATCGGACTTACGAGCAGTACTTC. Translated, it gives CASRDRTYEQYF. Supplemented by reference TRBV28 and TRBJ2-7, the full variable domain reads DVKVTQSSRYLVKRTGEKVFLECVQDMDHENMFWYRQDPGLGLRLIYFSYDVKMKEKGDIPEGYSVSREKKERFSLILESASTNQTSMYLCASRDRTYEQYFGPGTRLTVT.

This clonotype occurred a few times. This chain links TRBV6-1 with TRBJ1-1, with a weak D call TRBD1 (5 bases). The ends were cut back, 7 bases at V and 3 bases at J, with 15 bases in the middle. This CDR3 has 14 residues. CDR1 MNHNS and CDR2 SASEGT come from the germline V gene. DNA of the CDR3: TGTGCCAGCACCTCAGTAGGGGCGGACACTGAAGCTTTCTTT. As protein: CASTSVGADTEAFF.

This clonotype was seen only once. This chain joins TRBV7-3 and TRBJ2-2; no clear D. There are 14 residues in the CDR3. Per the germline V gene, CDR1 is SGHTA and CDR2 is FQGTGA. The V gene lost 1 base and the J gene lost 3 bases, with 6 bases spanning the gap. CDR3 amino acids: CASSLRVDTGELFF. For the CDR3, the DNA is TGTGCCAGCAGCTTAAGAGTTGACACCGGGGAGCTGTTTTTT.

This clonotype appeared many times. The chain is built from TRBV20-1 and TRBJ1-5, with no clear D. V was clipped by 4 bases and J by 4 bases, with 17 bases between them. This CDR3 is 15 amino acids long. The germline V gene encodes CDR1 DFQATT and CDR2 SNEGSKA (reference sequence). The CDR3 loop reads CSATSRGQKNQPQHF. In DNA form, the CDR3 reads TGCAGTGCTACCAGTAGAGGGCAGAAGAATCAGCCCCAGCATTTT.

This clonotype occurred many times. This sequence joins TRBV12-3 or TRBV12-4 and TRBJ1-2; D remains unclear. There are 13 residues in the CDR3. Trimming took off 6 bases at V and 0 bases at J, with 8 bases between the two ends. The DNA for the CDR3 is TGTGCCAGCAGCCGGTACTCTAACTATGGCTACACCTTC. This translates into CASSRYSNYGYTF.

This clonotype was observed at least ten times. This chain joins TRBV28 and TRBJ1-5; 8 nucleotides match TRBD1. Per the germline V gene, CDR1 is MDHEN and CDR2 is SYDVKM. V trimming: 4 bases; J trimming: 7 bases; junction bases outside the gene matches: 6. The CDR3 consists of 14 residues. The CDR3 region has the DNA TGTGCCAGCAGTTGGACAGGGTCGGGACAGCCCCAGCATTTT. It specifies CASSWTGSGQPQHF.

The gene calls are TRBV20-1 and TRBJ2-2, with unresolved D. Germline CDR1 DFQATT, CDR2 SNEGSKA (reference sequence). The ends were cut back, 1 base at V and 10 bases at J, with 7 bases in the middle. This CDR3 spans 11 amino acids. The CDR3 sequence is CSARVREELFF. CDR3 bases: TGCAGTGCTAGAGTAAGGGAGGAGCTGTTTTTT.

This clonotype has a handful of counts. This chain connects TRBV6-1 to TRBJ2-1, with 9 bases identical to TRBD2. Germline V lookup: CDR1 MNHNS, CDR2 SASEGT. The CDR3 is 16 residues long. The V and J ends lost 6 bases and 9 bases, in that order; junction bases with no gene match: 15. The CDR3 protein is CASRVTLAGIGGEQFF. The CDR3 DNA sequence: TGTGCCAGCAGAGTTACCCTAGCGGGAATAGGCGGTGAGCAGTTCTTC.

This clonotype was seen a handful of times. The chain carries TRBV11-2 and TRBJ2-1; 8 bases are shared with TRBD2. The CDR3 sequence is 14 residues long. Losses at the gene ends were 5 bases for V and 9 bases for J; bases not matched to a gene: 9. The germline V gene encodes CDR1 SGHAT and CDR2 FQNNGV. The CDR3 spells CASSRGGPRGEQFF. The CDR3 coding sequence is TGTGCCAGCAGCCGGGGGGGGCCTAGAGGTGAGCAGTTCTTC.

The V call is TRBV5-4, the J call TRBJ2-3, with 9 bases aligning to TRBD2. Germline V gene sequence: CDR1 SGHNT, CDR2 YYREEE (reference sequence). The CDR3 totals 17 residues. V lost 0 bases, J lost 4 bases, and 9 bases stayed unmatched. The CDR3, as DNA: TGTGCCAGCAGCTTGGGGGGTAGCGGGAGAAGAGCAGATACGCAGTATTTT. It translates to CASSLGGSGRRADTQYF. The full variable domain, with the rest looked up from reference TRBV5-4 and TRBJ2-3, is ETGVTQSPTHLIKTRGQQVTLRCSSQSGHNTVSWYQQALGQGPQFIFQYYREEENGRGNFPPRFSGLQFPNYSSELNVNALELDDSALYLCASSLGGSGRRADTQYFGPGTRLTVL.

The genes are TRBV6-2 or TRBV6-3 and TRBJ2-1, with 8 positions matching TRBD1. The V and J ends lost 6 bases and 3 bases, in that order; junction bases with no gene match: 13. In germline, CDR1 is MNHEY, CDR2 SVGEGT. The CDR3 loop spans 17 amino acids. The CDR3 here is CASRNYVTGGIYNEQFF. Here the CDR3 DNA reads TGTGCCAGCAGAAACTACGTAACAGGGGGTATCTACAATGAGCAGTTCTTC.